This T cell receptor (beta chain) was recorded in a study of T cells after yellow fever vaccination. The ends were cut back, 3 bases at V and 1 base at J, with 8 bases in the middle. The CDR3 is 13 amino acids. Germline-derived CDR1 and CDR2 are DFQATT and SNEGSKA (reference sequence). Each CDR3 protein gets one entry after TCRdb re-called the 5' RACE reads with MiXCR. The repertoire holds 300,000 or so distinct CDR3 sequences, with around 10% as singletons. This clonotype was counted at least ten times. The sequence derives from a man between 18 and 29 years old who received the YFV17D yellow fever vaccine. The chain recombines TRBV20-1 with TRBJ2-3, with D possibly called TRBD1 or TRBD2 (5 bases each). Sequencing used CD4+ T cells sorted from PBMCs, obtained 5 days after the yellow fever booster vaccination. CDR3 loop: CSASGAGTDTQYF. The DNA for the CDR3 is TGCAGTGCTAGCGGGGCTGGCACAGATACGCAGTATTTT.